The subject of this entry is one T cell receptor beta chain. This sample is drawn from a study of blood T cell repertoires in COVID-19. The CDR3 covers 15 residues. V was cut by 7 bases and J by 4 bases, with 16 bases left in between. Per the germline V gene, CDR1 is MRHNA and CDR2 is SNTAGT. Profiling relied on immunoSEQ multiplex PCR, and the TCRdb table lists in-frame clones only, not all of them. This repertoire shows 70,000 to 95,000 clones, about 88% found once; its top ten account for approximately 5.5%. Sample: peripheral blood. The V call is TRBV6-4, the J call TRBJ2-2, with D tentatively TRBD2 (6 bases). The TCR comes from an elderly woman with active COVID-19. CDR3 sequence reads: CASKMRDGPTGELFF. CDR3 bases: TGTGCCAGCAAAATGCGGGACGGGCCCACCGGGGAGCTGTTTTTT.